Following are 5 T cell receptor beta chains from one sample sequenced in a study of T cell responses to AZD1222 COVID-19 vaccine. Sequencing was performed with immunoSEQ multiplex PCR; in TCRdb, only in-frame clones are kept and a portion is missing. Of some 130,000 clones listed, 75% to 90% are singletons. Sequenced material: peripheral blood, taken 28 days after the second AZD1222 dose. The receptors stem from an adult who received the AZD1222 COVID-19 vaccine.

The gene calls are TRBV5-6 and TRBJ2-2, with D unclear. Trimming shortened V by 7 bases and J by 5 bases, and 18 bases separated the two germline ends. Germline CDR1 SGHDT, CDR2 YYEEEE. The CDR3 runs 15 residues. CDR3 region: CASALIGPYTGELFF. CDR3 sequence (DNA): TGTGCCAGCGCGCTGATCGGGCCATATACCGGGGAGCTGTTTTTT.

This chain uses TRBV10-3 with TRBJ1-4; 7 nucleotides line up with TRBD1. Germline-derived CDR1 and CDR2 are ENHRY and SYGVKD. V was clipped by 4 bases and J by 8 bases; unmatched bases: 4. The CDR3 spans 13 residues. For the CDR3, the DNA is TGTGCCATCAGTGGTGGCAGGGGGGAAAAACTGTTTTTT. This encodes CAISGGRGEKLFF.

This chain uses TRBV2 with TRBJ2-7; 7 nucleotides align to TRBD2. The germline CDR1 and CDR2 sequences are SNHLY and FYNNEI. This CDR3 spans 14 amino acids. J lost 3 bases, V lost 7 bases, and 9 bases had no gene match. The CDR3 loop reads CASNVRRGFYEQYF. The DNA for the CDR3 is TGTGCCAGCAACGTCCGGCGGGGGTTCTACGAGCAGTACTTC.

The rearrangement links TRBV3-1 (or the pseudogene TRBV3-2) to TRBJ1-6; no reliable D call. The V gene's germline CDR1 is LGHDT and CDR2 YNNKEL (reference sequence). CDR3 length: 16 residues. Between the trimmed V and J ends, which lost 1 base and 0 bases, there was a span of 7 bases. The CDR3 DNA reads TGTGCCAGCAGCCAAGTTCCGGACTCCTATAATTCACCCCTCCACTTT. It translates to CASSQVPDSYNSPLHF.

J is TRBJ2-5 and V is TRBV7-2; 11 bases agree with TRBD2. The CDR3 extends over 16 amino acids. Per germline, CDR1 SGHTA and CDR2 FQGNSA. V was pared by 5 bases and J by 7 bases, with 12 bases of the junction left unmatched. The CDR3 DNA reads TGTGCCAGCAGCCCCAACCTAGCGGGGGGATCGGGGACCCAGTACTTC. It specifies CASSPNLAGGSGTQYF.